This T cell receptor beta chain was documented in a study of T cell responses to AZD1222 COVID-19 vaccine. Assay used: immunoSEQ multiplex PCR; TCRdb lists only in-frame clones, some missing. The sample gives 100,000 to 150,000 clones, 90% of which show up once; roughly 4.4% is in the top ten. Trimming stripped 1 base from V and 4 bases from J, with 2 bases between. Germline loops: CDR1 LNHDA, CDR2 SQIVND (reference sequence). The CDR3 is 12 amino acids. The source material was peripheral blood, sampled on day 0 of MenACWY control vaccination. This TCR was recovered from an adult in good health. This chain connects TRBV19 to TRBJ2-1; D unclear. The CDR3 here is CASSIAYNEQFF. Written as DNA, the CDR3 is TGTGCCAGTAGTATAGCTTACAATGAGCAGTTCTTC.